This T cell receptor beta chain originates from a study of spatial heterogeneity in lung cancer. General study points: Higher tumor mutation counts went along with higher counts of expanded intratumoral alpha and beta TCRs. Alpha chain coverage of tumor T cells was estimated at about 7%, and beta chain coverage at 13% to 15%.

Documented time point: sample taken at primary tumor resection. The donor group consisted of 72 patients who had untreated, early-stage non-small cell lung cancer. TCRdb re-analysed the 5' RACE reads in MiXCR, keeping a single row per CDR3 protein. The sample includes fewer than 20,000 distinct CDR3 sequences, roughly 6% of them seen just once. This clonotype was counted many times. What it binds is not known. Sequenced material: lung tumor tissue, taken at surgery. The sequence was obtained from a female donor with early-stage non-small cell lung cancer.

CDR3 coding DNA: TGCAGCGTTCTGGACAGGGGTGGCTACACCTTC. Translation gives CSVLDRGGYTF. The gene calls are TRBV29-1 and TRBJ1-2, with TRBD1 matching over 9 bases. The CDR3 consists of 11 residues. The germline CDR1 and CDR2 sequences are SQVTM and ANQGSEA. Trimming took 5 bases from V and 7 from J; bases not matched to a gene: 2. Full variable domain (missing parts from reference TRBV29-1 and TRBJ1-2): SAVISQKPSRDICQRGTSLTIQCQVDSQVTMMFWYRQQPGQSLTLIATANQGSEATYESGFVIDKFPISRPNLTFSTLTVSNMSPEDSSIYLCSVLDRGGYTFGSGTRLTVV.